This TCR beta chain was sequenced during a study of blood T cell repertoires in COVID-19 (dated by TCRdb to 2019 to 2021). Some background on the complete study: The collaborator samples originated in the United States, Italy and Spain and spanned the acute and convalescent phases of COVID-19. The prospective study material was composed of cDNA or gDNA derived from T cells, B-cell-depleted T cells, or PBMCs. The dataset comprised deeply sampled blood TCRbeta repertoires from subjects exposed to, actively infected with, or recovered from COVID-19. The repertoires were released in a freely available public database intended as a resource for research on the immune response to SARS-CoV-2. Samples were obtained from the ongoing ImmuneRACE study (first 160 participants) and from 1,200 or so subjects provided by 6 global collaborators. Nearly every sample came with metadata listing a de-identified subject ID, COVID-19 status, age in years and sex. Where available, HLA class I and class II types were obtained from metadata supplied by the sample provider rather than from assay-based typing. What the authors observed across the whole study: The amount of clinical and demographic metadata varied by source and participant and was provided uncurated.

TCRbeta CDR3 regions were amplified from genomic DNA using the immunoSEQ Assay, a bias-controlled multiplex PCR. Regarding the original processing steps: Within the assay, amplification of reference gene primers was used to estimate how many nucleated cells each sample contained. Sequence reads were collapsed and filtered to measure the absolute abundance of every unique TCRbeta CDR3 rearrangement. For each sample, productive Simpson clonality was calculated by taking the square root of Simpson's diversity index across productive rearrangements. This is the immuneACCESS table as TCRdb keeps it, with only in-frame sequences that have V and J called. A part of the clones is gone; compared with another copy, unresolved V genes explain less than half, and the rest is unexplained. D and trimming were read from the DNA, whereas the V and J calls and clone size are those reported in that table. The sample profile shows 200,000 to 300,000 clones; 88% of them were found once. 0.95% to 1% of the sample is taken by the ten largest.

A second Seattle source provided samples from volunteer blood donors who had recovered from COVID-19. Each collaborating institution followed its own protocols to collect whole blood in K2EDTA tubes. For TCRbeta analysis, collaborator samples were shipped as frozen whole blood, as isolated PBMCs, or as DNA extracted from either sample type. This clone occurred a few times. What this receptor recognizes is not known. No base qualities exist here, and no much larger clone lies one base off it. This TCR came from a woman aged 40 to 50 who had recovered from COVID-19. Sequenced input: peripheral blood.

The bases read TGTGCCAGCAGTGAAGCGGGCAGGGGGGTCACTGAAGCTTTCTTT. The translation is CASSEAGRGVTEAFF. The chain is assembled from TRBV6-1 and TRBJ1-1; TRBD1 agrees with 7 junctional bases. The CDR3 contains 15 residues, cysteine and phenylalanine counted. Of all the DNA, just the CDR3 is kept, 45 bases in frame from base 1. Trimming leaves V shorter by 0 bases and J shorter by 4 bases, with the junction holding 5 bases beyond the gene matches. The germline V gene gives CDR1 as MNHNS and CDR2 as SASEGT.